This T cell receptor beta chain is drawn from a study of blood T cell repertoires in COVID-19. Study-level background: Samples taken during acute and convalescent COVID-19 were collected in the United States, Italy and Spain. PBMCs, B-cell-depleted T cells, or T cells were the source of the cDNA or gDNA that made up the material.

Only a few counts were recorded for this clone. Germline CDR1 reads MGHRA; CDR2 reads YSYEKL. This CDR3 region has 14 residues. The ends lost 1 base at V and 7 bases at J; junction bases unmatched: 3. In the authors' methods: Amplification from reference gene primers served as the basis for estimated nucleated cell counts. Sequencing used immunoSEQ multiplex PCR; TCRdb keeps in-frame clones, though not all of them. The DNA gave D and trimming, while V, J and clone size come from that table. The sample yields under 300,000 clones, around 90% seen once. The V gene is TRBV4-1, the J gene TRBJ1-2, with 10 bases lining up with TRBD1. Input material: peripheral blood. This TCR was sampled from a woman between 40 and 50 years old who had recovered from COVID-19. The CDR3 region has the DNA TGCGCCAGCAGCCAAGTGGACAGGGGGACTGGCTACACCTTC. It translates to CASSQVDRGTGYTF.